These 16 T cell receptor beta chains were all obtained from the same sample, sequenced in a study of cytomegalovirus exposure and HLA in healthy donors. 13 Jbeta primers and 60 Vbeta primers were used for the PCR. Repertoires were generated with immunoSEQ multiplex PCR, while TCRdb's copy carries only in-frame clones and drops some. This table holds around 170,000 clones, about three quarters found once. Material: PBMCs. These receptors all stem from a man between 18 and 29 years old in good health and CMV-seronegative.

J is TRBJ1-5 and V is TRBV28; D ambiguous. V lost 5 bases and J lost 3, with 11 bases in between. This CDR3 spans 14 amino acids. CDR1 and CDR2 from the germline V gene are MDHEN and SYDVKM. This CDR3 reads CASSPLSPNQPQHF. The CDR3, as DNA: TGTGCCAGCAGTCCCCTGAGTCCCAATCAGCCCCAGCATTTT.

The chain is built from TRBV5-1 and TRBJ2-5; TRBD2 agrees at 7 bases. With 2 bases clipped from V and 4 bases from J, the junction kept 2 bases outside the gene matches. The CDR3 is 13 residues long. Per the germline V gene, CDR1 is SGHRS and CDR2 is YFSETQ. CDR3 bases: TGCGCCAGCAGCTTTTCGGGAGGAGAGACCCAGTACTTC. Its translation: CASSFSGGETQYF.

This clone was detected only a few times. The rearrangement links TRBV25-1 to TRBJ2-7, with 7 bases fitting TRBD1. After removal of 3 bases from V and 2 bases from J, the junction contained 4 bases not matched to a gene. Germline CDR1 MGHDK, CDR2 SYGVNS. This CDR3 comprises 14 residues. The CDR3 nucleotides are TGTGCCAGCAGTGACTTGGGGACAGCCTACGAGCAGTACTTC. This sequence encodes CASSDLGTAYEQYF.

The gene calls are TRBV10-1 and TRBJ2-7; D ambiguous. CDR1 and CDR2 from the germline V gene are WNHNN and SYGVQD (reference sequence). V lost 3 bases, J lost 7 bases, and 10 bases lay in between. The CDR3 consists of 12 residues. CDR3 nucleotide sequence: TGCGCCAGCAGTGATGGGTGGCGGGAGCAGTACTTC. Translated, it gives CASSDGWREQYF.

This clone is a singleton in its sample. V is TRBV2 and J is TRBJ2-7; 9 bases map to TRBD1. This CDR3 comprises 14 residues. The V segment lost 8 bases and the J segment 6 bases; nucleotides outside the gene matches: 11. Germline V CDR1 and CDR2: SNHLY, FYNNEI. CDR3: CASSPLQGAREQYF. The DNA of the CDR3 is TGTGCCAGCTCTCCCTTACAGGGGGCCCGCGAGCAGTACTTC.

The CDR3 DNA sequence: TGCGCCAGCAGTGAGCCCGGTTACAATCAGCCCCAGCATTTT. This codes for CASSEPGYNQPQHF. J is TRBJ1-5 and V is TRBV10-2; D ambiguous. The V gene's germline CDR1 is WSHSY and CDR2 SAAADI. This CDR3 region has 14 residues. Trimming removed 2 bases from V and 3 bases from J, with 8 bases in between.

The V call is TRBV7-8, the J call TRBJ1-2, with a tentative D call TRBD1 (6 bases). CDR1 SGHVS and CDR2 FQNEAQ come from the germline V gene. CDR3 length equals 14 residues. Trimming removed 8 bases from V and 7 bases from J, with 20 bases in between. CDR3 residues: CASVPPGHLPGYTF. CDR3 DNA sequence: TGTGCCAGCGTACCACCGGGACATCTCCCTGGCTACACCTTC.

This chain uses TRBV27 with TRBJ2-5; 7 bases align to TRBD1. Germline CDR1 is MNHEY and CDR2 is SMNVEV (reference sequence). V gave up 8 bases and J gave up 2 bases; unmatched junction bases: 11. The CDR3 contains 15 residues. The CDR3 here is CASRADRVPQETQYF. CDR3 nucleotide sequence: TGTGCCAGCCGCGCAGACAGGGTCCCTCAAGAGACCCAGTACTTC.

The V gene is TRBV6-5, the J gene TRBJ1-5, with D unclear. CDR3 length: 15 amino acids. Germline V gives CDR1 MNHEY, CDR2 SVGAGI. V lost 4 bases to trimming and J lost 4 bases, with 14 bases between them. For the CDR3, the DNA is TGTGCCAGCAGTTCCACCCTCGGGTATAATCAGCCCCAGCATTTT. Its protein is CASSSTLGYNQPQHF.

This chain joins TRBV11-1 and TRBJ2-7, with 9 bases aligning to TRBD1. Germline values: CDR1 SGHAT, CDR2 FQDESV (reference sequence). With V trimmed by 0 bases and J by 0 bases, 6 bases remained unmatched. The CDR3 has 17 residues. CDR3 nucleotides: TGTGCCAGCAGCTTAGCGCAACAGGGGGCGAGCTCCTACGAGCAGTACTTC. Amino acids: CASSLAQQGASSYEQYF.

The chain is built from TRBV10-1 and TRBJ1-3; a weak D match, TRBD1 (5 bases). Trimming left V 2 bases short and J 4 bases short, with 12 bases between. This CDR3 has 15 residues. Germline V CDR1 and CDR2: WNHNN, SYGVQD (reference sequence). The CDR3 is CASSEDTGRGNTIYF. The CDR3 nucleotides read TGCGCCAGCAGTGAGGACACAGGCCGCGGAAACACCATATATTTT.

V gene TRBV5-1 combines with J gene TRBJ2-5; the match to TRBD1 covers 9 bases. This CDR3 region has 15 residues. Germline trimming cut 4 bases from V and 4 bases from J; bases unmatched to any gene: 8. Germline V CDR1 and CDR2: SGHRS, YFSETQ. CDR3 nucleotides: TGCGCCAGCAGCCTTGGACAGGGGCCTGGAGAGACCCAGTACTTC. It codes for CASSLGQGPGETQYF.

The chain joins TRBV9 to TRBJ1-3; 7 positions match TRBD1. CDR3 length: 16 amino acids. Losses at the gene ends were 0 bases for V and 0 bases for J; bases not matched to a gene: 3. The germline gives CDR1 SGDLS, CDR2 YYNGEE. The CDR3 region is CASSVGHRGSGNTIYF. In DNA, the CDR3 is TGTGCCAGCAGCGTAGGACACAGGGGCTCTGGAAACACCATATATTTT.

The chain is built from TRBV2 and TRBJ1-6; 9 nucleotides agree with TRBD1. CDR3 length: 15 residues. Looked up from germline, CDR1 is SNHLY and CDR2 is FYNNEI. The V gene end was trimmed by 7 bases and the J gene end by 9 bases; junction bases not matched to a gene: 10. The CDR3 DNA reads TGTGCCAGCACCGTAGAGGACAGGGGTTTTTCACCCCTCCACTTT. Protein sequence: CASTVEDRGFSPLHF.

J is TRBJ2-5 and V is TRBV5-1, with 9 bases that match TRBD2. V lost 0 bases to trimming and J lost 2 bases; unmatched junction nucleotides: 5. Germline lookup yields CDR1 SGHRS and CDR2 YFSETQ. CDR3 length: 16 amino acids. The CDR3 sequence: CASSLGLAGTQETQYF. The CDR3, as DNA: TGCGCCAGCAGCTTGGGGCTAGCGGGGACTCAAGAGACCCAGTACTTC.

V is TRBV6-4 and J is TRBJ2-7; D unclear. V was pared by 0 bases and J by 1 base, with 7 bases between. CDR1 MRHNA and CDR2 SNTAGT come from the germline V gene. CDR3 length equals 14 residues. CDR3: CASSDSGRSYEQYF. CDR3 sequence (DNA): TGTGCCAGCAGTGACTCGGGCAGATCCTACGAGCAGTACTTC.